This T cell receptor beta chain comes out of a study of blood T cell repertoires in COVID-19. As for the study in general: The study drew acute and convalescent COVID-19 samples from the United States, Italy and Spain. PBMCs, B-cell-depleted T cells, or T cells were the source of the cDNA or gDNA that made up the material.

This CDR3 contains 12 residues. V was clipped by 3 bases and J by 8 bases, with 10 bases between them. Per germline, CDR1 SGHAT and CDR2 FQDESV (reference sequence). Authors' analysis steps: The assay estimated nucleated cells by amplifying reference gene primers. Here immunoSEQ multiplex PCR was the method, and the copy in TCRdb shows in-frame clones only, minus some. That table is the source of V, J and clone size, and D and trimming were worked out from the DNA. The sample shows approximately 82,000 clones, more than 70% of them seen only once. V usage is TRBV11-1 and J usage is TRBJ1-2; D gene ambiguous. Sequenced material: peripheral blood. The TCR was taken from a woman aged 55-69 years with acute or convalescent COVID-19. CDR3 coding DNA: TGTGCCAGCAGCTTTGGCGGAGGGGGCTACACCTTC. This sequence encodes CASSFGGGGYTF.